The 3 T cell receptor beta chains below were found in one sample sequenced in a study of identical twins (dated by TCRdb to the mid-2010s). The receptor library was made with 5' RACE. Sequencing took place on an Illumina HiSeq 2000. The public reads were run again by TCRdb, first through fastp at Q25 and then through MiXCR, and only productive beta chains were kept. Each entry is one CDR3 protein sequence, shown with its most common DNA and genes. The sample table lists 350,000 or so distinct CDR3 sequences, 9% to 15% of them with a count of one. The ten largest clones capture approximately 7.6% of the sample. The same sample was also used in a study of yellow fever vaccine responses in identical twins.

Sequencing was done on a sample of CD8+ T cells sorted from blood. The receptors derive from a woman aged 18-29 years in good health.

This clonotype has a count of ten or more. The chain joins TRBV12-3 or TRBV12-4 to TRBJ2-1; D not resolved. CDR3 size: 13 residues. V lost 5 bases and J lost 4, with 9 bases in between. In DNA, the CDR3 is TGTGCCAGCAGTCCCTTGGGATACAATGAGCAGTTCTTC. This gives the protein CASSPLGYNEQFF.

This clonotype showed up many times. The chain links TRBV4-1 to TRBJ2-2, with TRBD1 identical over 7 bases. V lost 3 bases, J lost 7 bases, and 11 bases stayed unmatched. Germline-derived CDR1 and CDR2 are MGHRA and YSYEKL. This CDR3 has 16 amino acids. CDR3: CASSQGRQGSGGELFF. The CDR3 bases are TGCGCCAGCAGCCAGGGTAGACAGGGTTCTGGCGGGGAGCTGTTTTTT.

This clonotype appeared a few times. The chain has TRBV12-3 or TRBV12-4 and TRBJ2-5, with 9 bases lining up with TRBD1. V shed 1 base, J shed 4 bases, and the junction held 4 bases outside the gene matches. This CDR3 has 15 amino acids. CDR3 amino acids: CASSLEQGAGETQYF. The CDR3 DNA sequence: TGTGCCAGCAGTTTAGAACAGGGGGCCGGAGAGACCCAGTACTTC.